Each of the 4 T cell receptor beta chains below was sequenced from the same sample in a study of CD8 T cells in Susac syndrome. Random hexamers were used to reverse transcribe 0.5 to 1 ug of RNA. TCRdb redid the calling of the immunoSEQ multiplex PCR reads with MiXCR, one entry per CDR3 protein. The sample records almost 450,000 distinct CDR3 sequences, more than 70% being singletons. Sequencing was carried out using CD8+ T cells from PBMCs. Every receptor here comes from a human donor with multiple sclerosis.

The chain recombines TRBV29-1 with TRBJ1-1, with D possibly matching TRBD1 (5 bases). CDR1 is SQVTM and CDR2 is ANQGSEA in the germline V gene. The ends were cut back, 6 bases at V and 4 bases at J, with 12 bases in the middle. The CDR3 runs 12 residues. The chain's CDR3 is CSVGEYPTEAFF. CDR3 nucleotide sequence: TGCAGCGTGGGGGAATACCCCACTGAAGCTTTCTTT.

This clonotype was picked up one time. The J gene is TRBJ1-1, the V gene TRBV4-1; TRBD1 might be the D (5 bases). V was trimmed by 0 bases and J by 6 bases, leaving 14 bases between them. Germline V gene lookup returns CDR1 MGHRA and CDR2 YSYEKL. The CDR3 loop spans 15 amino acids. CDR3: CASSQEAREYSEAFF. CDR3 in DNA: TGCGCCAGCAGCCAAGAAGCCAGGGAGTATTCTGAAGCTTTCTTT.

J is TRBJ1-4 and V is TRBV5-6; no firm D call. Per germline, CDR1 SGHDT and CDR2 YYEEEE. Trimming stripped 0 bases from V and 4 bases from J, with 10 bases between. The CDR3 extends over 15 amino acids. CDR3 in amino acids: CASSLGAALNEKLFF. The CDR3 DNA reads TGTGCCAGCAGCTTGGGTGCGGCTCTTAATGAAAAACTGTTTTTT. Supplemented by reference TRBV5-6 and TRBJ1-4, the full variable domain reads DAGVTQSPTHLIKTRGQQVTLRCSPKSGHDTVSWYQQALGQGPQFIFQYYEEEERQRGNFPDRFSGHQFPNYSSELNVNALLLGDSALYLCASSLGAALNEKLFFGSGTQLSVL.

The rearrangement links TRBV28 to TRBJ1-5; D is ambiguous. V dropped 0 bases and J dropped 1 base, with 10 bases sitting between them. The CDR3 totals 16 residues. The V gene's germline CDR1 is MDHEN and CDR2 SYDVKM. The CDR3 DNA follows: TGTGCCAGCAGTTTATGGGGAGGCGACAGCAATCAGCCCCAGCATTTT. Amino acids: CASSLWGGDSNQPQHF.